The clone carrying this TCR beta chain was counted between two and nine times. Its antigen is currently unknown. This record belongs to a study of T cell repertoires in cytomegalovirus infection. Overall study context: The authors relied on CMV epitopes, both recently identified HLA-C-restricted and well-studied HLA-B-restricted. Study-level results: Accumulated public TCR beta family frequency recognized individuals carrying CMV together with the relevant HLA. CMV-specific HLA-C-restricted TCR beta clonotypes dominated the ex vivo response.

Per germline, CDR1 MNHNY and CDR2 SVGAGI (reference sequence). Between the trimmed V and J ends, which lost 0 bases and 2 bases, there was a span of 17 bases. The CDR3 runs 17 residues. In TCRdb, the reads were re-called with MiXCR into one record per CDR3 protein. The profile shows about half a million distinct CDR3 sequences, about 33% of them singletons. The sequence was collected from a human donor in good health (CMV status not recorded). Some clones in this sample may be carry-over from other donors' samples. The chain has TRBV6-6 and TRBJ2-7; the D gene is possibly TRBD1 (7 bases). The source was cultured PBMCs, collected from culture after CMV antigen stimulation. CDR3 bases: TGTGCCAGCAGTTACTCGAAACGCGGGACAGAGGCCTACGAGCAGTACTTC. Encoded protein: CASSYSKRGTEAYEQYF.